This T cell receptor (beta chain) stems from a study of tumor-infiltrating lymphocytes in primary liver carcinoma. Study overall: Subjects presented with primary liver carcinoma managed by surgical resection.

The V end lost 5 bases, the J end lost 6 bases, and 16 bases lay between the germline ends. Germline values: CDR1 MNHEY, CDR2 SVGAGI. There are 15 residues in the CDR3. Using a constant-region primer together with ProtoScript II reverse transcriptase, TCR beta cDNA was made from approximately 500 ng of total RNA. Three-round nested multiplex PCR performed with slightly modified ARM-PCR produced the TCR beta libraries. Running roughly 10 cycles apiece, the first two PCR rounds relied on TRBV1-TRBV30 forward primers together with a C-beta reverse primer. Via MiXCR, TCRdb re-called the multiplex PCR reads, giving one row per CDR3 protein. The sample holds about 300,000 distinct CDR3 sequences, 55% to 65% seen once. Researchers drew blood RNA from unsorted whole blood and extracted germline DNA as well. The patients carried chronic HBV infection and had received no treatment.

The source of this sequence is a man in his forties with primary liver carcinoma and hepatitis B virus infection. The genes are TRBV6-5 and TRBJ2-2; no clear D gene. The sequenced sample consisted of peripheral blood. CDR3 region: CASSETDLNAGELFF. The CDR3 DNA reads TGTGCCAGCAGTGAAACGGACCTTAACGCCGGGGAGCTGTTTTTT.